The 9 T cell receptor beta chains below all came from one sample that was sequenced in a study of radiotherapy plus CTLA-4 blockade in lung cancer. The data were produced by immunoSEQ multiplex PCR, yet TCRdb's version contains in-frame clones alone and is incomplete. The repertoire has some 110,000 clones, 65% to 85% of them found once; the top ten carry approximately 5%. Material: peripheral blood, obtained from a patient treated with radiotherapy plus ipilimumab. The receptors stem from a human donor with non-small cell lung cancer who had a partial response to radiotherapy plus ipilimumab.

DNA of the CDR3: TGTGCCAGCAGCTCATCCGGGACAGGGTCAGATACGCAGTATTTT. It translates to CASSSSGTGSDTQYF. The J gene is TRBJ2-3, the V gene TRBV7-8, with TRBD1 identical over 9 bases. The V gene end was trimmed by 4 bases and the J gene end by 4 bases; junction bases not matched to a gene: 6. The CDR3 runs 15 residues. Germline V gene data show CDR1 as SGHVS and CDR2 as FQNEAQ.

The J gene is TRBJ2-5, the V gene TRBV11-3, with D possibly matching TRBD2 (6 bases). This CDR3 is 17 amino acids long. V lost 3 bases and J 5 bases, leaving 22 bases between the germline ends. CDR1 is SGHNT and CDR2 is YENEEA in the germline V gene. CDR3 sequence: CASSLGNSGERWETQYF. In DNA, the CDR3 is TGTGCCAGCAGCTTGGGGAATTCGGGGGAGAGATGGGAGACCCAGTACTTC.

The V gene is TRBV7-3, the J gene TRBJ2-5, with D uncertain. The CDR3 runs to 15 residues. Germline V lookup: CDR1 SGHTA, CDR2 FQGTGA. The V end lost 2 bases, the J end lost 2 bases, and 12 bases lay between the germline ends. This chain's CDR3 is CASSLAARRQETQYF. CDR3 nucleotide sequence: TGTGCCAGCAGCTTAGCGGCTAGACGGCAAGAGACCCAGTACTTC.

This rearrangement joins TRBV15 to TRBJ1-2; 7 nucleotides line up with TRBD1. J gave up 5 bases and V 2 bases, and 5 bases lay outside the gene matches. Germline CDR1 is LNHNV and CDR2 is YYDKDF (reference sequence). This CDR3 contains 14 residues. The CDR3 region has the DNA TGTGCCACCAGCAGATCGGACAGGATATATGGCTACACCTTC. Translating gives CATSRSDRIYGYTF.

The genes are TRBV28 and TRBJ1-5; maybe TRBD1 (6 bases). Germline V gives CDR1 MDHEN, CDR2 SYDVKM. V dropped 6 bases and J dropped 1 base, with 19 bases sitting between them. The CDR3 is made up of 17 amino acids. The chain's CDR3 is CASRDGQGIRSNQPQHF. In nucleotides, the CDR3 is TGTGCCAGCAGAGATGGGCAGGGGATTAGAAGCAATCAGCCCCAGCATTTT.

The rearrangement joins TRBV5-1 to TRBJ2-5; the D gene is possibly TRBD1 (6 bases). The CDR3 loop spans 19 amino acids. The germline gives CDR1 SGHRS, CDR2 YFSETQ. Trimming shortened V by 4 bases and J by 5 bases, and 30 bases separated the two germline ends. The CDR3 nucleotides read TGCGCCAGCAGCCATAAACCTTTATCAGGGGCTGTAAATATCGAGACCCAGTACTTC. Protein sequence: CASSHKPLSGAVNIETQYF.

This clone was picked up one time. This chain joins TRBV7-2 and TRBJ1-2; 10 bases line up with TRBD1. Germline CDR1 and CDR2: SGHTA and FQGNSA. The CDR3 consists of 15 residues. V was pared by 4 bases and J by 2 bases, with 4 bases of the junction left unmatched. The CDR3: CASSYADRGNYGYTF. The CDR3 nucleotides are TGTGCCAGCAGCTATGCGGACAGGGGGAACTATGGCTACACCTTC.

The chain uses TRBV4-2 and TRBJ2-1, with 8 bases fitting TRBD1. There are 15 residues in the CDR3. Per germline, CDR1 LGHNA and CDR2 YNFKEQ. V dropped 7 bases and J dropped 1; count of bases not matched to a gene: 6. This chain's CDR3 is CASTDRDRSYNEQFF. In nucleotides, the CDR3 is TGTGCCAGCACCGACCGGGACAGGTCCTACAATGAGCAGTTCTTC.

The chain combines TRBV6-1 with TRBJ2-7, with a tentative D call TRBD1 (6 bases). The V and J ends lost 5 bases and 0 bases respectively, with 11 bases between them. There are 14 residues in the CDR3. Germline CDR1 MNHNS, CDR2 SASEGT. The DNA of the CDR3 is TGTGCCAGCAGTCCAGGGGCCCTCTCCTACGAGCAGTACTTC. Translated, it gives CASSPGALSYEQYF.